These 28 T cell receptor beta chains share one sample of origin, sequenced in a study of T cell responses to AZD1222 COVID-19 vaccine. TCRdb keeps only in-frame clones here, not all; method: immunoSEQ multiplex PCR. This sample has roughly 120,000 clones; about 90% occur once, and the top ten carry more than 6%. The sequenced sample was peripheral blood, obtained 28 days after the second AZD1222 dose. The receptor source for this set is an adult who received the AZD1222 COVID-19 vaccine.

J is TRBJ2-5 and V is TRBV5-4; TRBD1 is a possible D gene (6 bases). In germline, CDR1 is SGHNT, CDR2 YYREEE (reference sequence). The length of the CDR3 is 14 residues. V was clipped by 4 bases and J by 3 bases, with 13 bases between them. The CDR3 DNA is TGTGCCAGCAGCAAGCTGACAGGAGAAGAGACCCAGTACTTC. Residues: CASSKLTGEETQYF.

This chain uses TRBV3-1 (or the pseudogene TRBV3-2) with TRBJ2-1; no reliable D call. The CDR3 is 15 residues long. V was cut by 3 bases and J by 4 bases, with 13 bases left in between. In germline, CDR1 is LGHDT, CDR2 YNNKEL (reference sequence). Here the CDR3 reads CASSHPLDFYNEQFF. As DNA, the CDR3 is TGTGCCAGCAGCCACCCCTTAGACTTTTACAATGAGCAGTTCTTC.

V is TRBV9 and J is TRBJ2-3; tentatively, D is TRBD1 or TRBD2 (5 bases each). This CDR3 has 14 residues. The V end was cut by 3 bases, the J end by 5 bases, with 13 bases between. The germline V gene encodes CDR1 SGDLS and CDR2 YYNGEE. The CDR3 sequence is CASSATGQGDTQYF. DNA for the CDR3: TGTGCCAGCAGCGCCACGGGGCAGGGAGATACGCAGTATTTT.

This chain uses TRBV20-1 with TRBJ2-1; 7 nucleotides agree with TRBD2. V shed 3 bases, J shed 2 bases, and the junction held 4 bases outside the gene matches. The germline V gene has CDR1 DFQATT and CDR2 SNEGSKA (reference sequence). The CDR3 runs to 14 residues. The CDR3 region is CSASGLAAYNEQFF. In nucleotides, the CDR3 is TGCAGTGCTAGTGGTCTAGCGGCCTACAATGAGCAGTTCTTC.

The chain links TRBV18 to TRBJ1-4, with D uncertain. Germline values: CDR1 KGHSH, CDR2 LQKENI. This CDR3 region has 13 residues. Trimming pared 2 bases from V and 6 bases from J, leaving 7 bases between. The CDR3, as DNA: TGTGCCAGCTCACCAACCCAGGATGAAAAACTGTTTTTT. This gives the protein CASSPTQDEKLFF.

The chain joins TRBV7-9 to TRBJ1-3; 8 bases agree with TRBD1. The trim removed 3 bases at V and 8 bases at J, leaving 3 bases unmatched. The germline gives CDR1 SEHNR, CDR2 FQNEAQ (reference sequence). CDR3 length equals 13 residues. As DNA, the CDR3 is TGTGCCAGCAGCTTTTACAGGGGGGACACCATATATTTT. Protein sequence: CASSFYRGDTIYF.

This clone was recorded a few times. This chain links TRBV27 with TRBJ1-6, with D maybe TRBD1 (5 bases). V gave up 3 bases and J gave up 10 bases, with 16 bases separating them. The CDR3 has 15 residues. CDR1 is MNHEY and CDR2 is SMNVEV in the germline V gene (reference sequence). The CDR3 spells CASSFRDSGGSPLHF. Written as DNA, the CDR3 is TGTGCCAGCAGTTTCCGCGACAGTGGGGGGTCACCCCTCCACTTT.

This chain links TRBV2 with TRBJ1-5; D is undetermined. CDR1 and CDR2 (germline): SNHLY, FYNNEI. V gave up 0 bases and J gave up 5 bases, with 8 bases separating them. This CDR3 spans 14 amino acids. Here the CDR3 reads CASSEARMDQPQHF. DNA for the CDR3: TGTGCCAGCAGTGAAGCCAGGATGGATCAGCCCCAGCATTTT.

V usage is TRBV19 and J usage is TRBJ1-3; D might be TRBD1 (6 bases). Trimming shortened V by 1 base and J by 1 base, and 14 bases separated the two germline ends. The CDR3 is made up of 17 amino acids. Germline V gene data show CDR1 as LNHDA and CDR2 as SQIVND (reference sequence). The CDR3 coding sequence is TGTGCCAGTAGTATAGGGTCGTGGCAGGGGTCTGGAAACACCATATATTTT. As protein: CASSIGSWQGSGNTIYF.

CDR3 amino acids: CSASQGALAEAFF. The CDR3 DNA follows: TGCAGTGCTAGTCAGGGGGCCCTCGCTGAAGCTTTCTTT. The rearrangement uses TRBV20-1 and TRBJ1-1; 8 bases line up with TRBD1. CDR3 size: 13 residues. V lost 3 bases to trimming and J lost 6 bases; unmatched junction nucleotides: 6. The germline gives CDR1 DFQATT, CDR2 SNEGSKA (reference sequence).

The chain recombines TRBV3-1 (or the pseudogene TRBV3-2) with TRBJ1-2, with unresolved D. V was trimmed by 7 bases and J by 0 bases, leaving 27 bases between them. The CDR3 consists of 19 residues. Germline CDR1 and CDR2: LGHDT and YNNKEL (reference sequence). The CDR3 is CASNLGPPTGGAPNYGYTF. For the CDR3, the DNA is TGTGCCAGCAACCTAGGGCCCCCCACGGGCGGCGCACCTAACTATGGCTACACCTTC.

This clone is a singleton in its sample. V is TRBV27 and J is TRBJ2-7, with a possible D match to TRBD1 (6 bases). This CDR3 contains 13 residues. Trimming stripped 5 bases from V and 3 bases from J, with 11 bases between. Germline V CDR1 and CDR2: MNHEY, SMNVEV (reference sequence). CDR3 in amino acids: CASSDLQGYEQYF. In DNA, the CDR3 is TGTGCCAGCAGTGATTTACAGGGCTACGAGCAGTACTTC.

The chain employs TRBV28 and TRBJ1-5, with D possibly TRBD1 on 5 matching bases. This CDR3 has 14 amino acids. The V and J ends lost 7 bases and 3 bases respectively, with 13 bases between them. CDR1 MDHEN and CDR2 SYDVKM come from the germline V gene. The CDR3, as DNA: TGTGCCAGCAATACCGGGACCTTCAATCAGCCCCAGCATTTT. Translating gives CASNTGTFNQPQHF.

This chain connects TRBV19 to TRBJ1-5, with D uncertain. The CDR3 consists of 16 residues. CDR1 LNHDA and CDR2 SQIVND come from the germline V gene (reference sequence). V lost 3 bases, J lost 4 bases, and 16 bases lay in between. In DNA form, the CDR3 reads TGTGCCAGTAGTATTTGGGCAGTAAGCGGGAATCAGCCCCAGCATTTT. This encodes CASSIWAVSGNQPQHF.

About this clone itself: An end of the junction differs from the germline gene, which may be a read error. The V call is TRBV7-7, the J call TRBJ2-7; 9 bases fit TRBD2. CDR1 is SSHAT and CDR2 is FNYEAQ in the germline V gene (reference sequence). This CDR3 is built from 15 residues. CDR3 in DNA: TGTGCTAGCAGCCCGCTGGCGGGAGGGCCTAGCCAGCAGTACTTC. This gives the protein CASSPLAGGPSQQYF.

This clone was seen a single time. This rearrangement joins TRBV6-5 to TRBJ1-1, with a weak D call TRBD1 (5 bases). Deletions cut 6 bases from V and 10 bases from J, with 24 bases between. The CDR3 totals 15 residues. Germline CDR1 reads MNHEY; CDR2 reads SVGAGI. CDR3 DNA sequence: TGTGCCAGCAGCAACCAAGACAGAATTTGGTCGAGAGCTTTCTTT. Its protein product is CASSNQDRIWSRAFF.

In this sample, this clone turned up once. The chain links TRBV14 to TRBJ2-5, with D hard to call. Germline-derived CDR1 and CDR2 are SGHDN and FVKESK. The V end lost 3 bases, the J end lost 5 bases, and 7 bases lay between the germline ends. The CDR3 contains 12 residues. The CDR3 nucleotides read TGTGCCAGCAGCCATGAGGTTGAGACCCAGTACTTC. It codes for CASSHEVETQYF.

The V gene is TRBV5-1, the J gene TRBJ2-7; D uncertain. From germline, CDR1 is SGHRS and CDR2 YFSETQ. The V and J ends lost 3 bases and 1 base respectively, with 11 bases between them. The CDR3 contains 14 residues. CDR3 sequence: CASSYDTRSYEQYF. CDR3 bases: TGCGCCAGCAGCTATGACACCCGATCCTACGAGCAGTACTTC.

V is TRBV19 and J is TRBJ2-2; 8 bases agree with TRBD2. The V gene's germline CDR1 is LNHDA and CDR2 SQIVND (reference sequence). Trimming took 3 bases from V and 4 from J; bases not matched to a gene: 10. The CDR3 consists of 17 residues. Here the CDR3 reads CASSISALAGITGELFF. The CDR3 nucleotides read TGTGCCAGTAGTATTAGCGCCCTAGCGGGCATCACCGGGGAGCTGTTTTTT.

The chain couples TRBV6-1 to TRBJ1-4; tentative D call: TRBD1 (5 bases). Germline assignment: CDR1 MNHNS and CDR2 SASEGT. The CDR3 spans 17 residues. The ends were cut back, 2 bases at V and 3 bases at J, with 16 bases in the middle. CDR3 loop: CASSEYGALGANEKLFF. In DNA form, the CDR3 reads TGTGCCAGCAGTGAATATGGAGCTCTGGGGGCTAATGAAAAACTGTTTTTT.

The J gene is TRBJ2-3, the V gene TRBV27, with D possibly being TRBD1 (6 bases). Germline assignment: CDR1 MNHEY and CDR2 SMNVEV (reference sequence). V shed 2 bases and J shed 0 bases, with 12 bases lying between them. The CDR3 runs 16 residues. The chain's CDR3 is CASSLPGAGSTDTQYF. In DNA form, the CDR3 reads TGTGCCAGCAGTTTACCAGGGGCCGGAAGCACAGATACGCAGTATTTT.

The V and J genes are TRBV5-4 and TRBJ2-2; the D gene is possibly TRBD1 (5 bases). The CDR3 loop spans 15 amino acids. V lost 4 bases and J 4 bases, leaving 14 bases between the germline ends. Looked up from germline, CDR1 is SGHNT and CDR2 is YYREEE (reference sequence). CDR3 in amino acids: CASSEGVWGTGELFF. CDR3 nucleotide sequence: TGTGCCAGCAGCGAAGGGGTTTGGGGCACCGGGGAGCTGTTTTTT.

The rearrangement links TRBV5-1 to TRBJ2-5; D is perhaps TRBD2 (5 bases). The CDR3 length is 16 residues. V lost 4 bases and J 4 bases, leaving 20 bases between the germline ends. Germline assignment: CDR1 SGHRS and CDR2 YFSETQ. CDR3 residues: CASSTELVHSGETQYF. In DNA, the CDR3 is TGCGCCAGCAGCACCGAACTAGTGCACTCGGGAGAGACCCAGTACTTC.

The genes are TRBV7-2 and TRBJ1-1, with TRBD1 as a possible D gene (5 bases). CDR1 is SGHTA and CDR2 is FQGNSA in the germline V gene. V was trimmed by 0 bases and J by 5 bases, leaving 22 bases between them. The CDR3 covers 18 residues. CDR3 in DNA: TGTGCCAGCAGCTTAGCTTTGGTTCGGTCAGGGTCGGCGACTGAAGCTTTCTTT. This encodes CASSLALVRSGSATEAFF.

The chain joins TRBV19 to TRBJ1-5, with D perhaps matching TRBD1 (6 bases). Germline V CDR1 and CDR2: LNHDA, SQIVND (reference sequence). The V end was cut by 5 bases, the J end by 4 bases, with 12 bases between. This CDR3 is built from 14 residues. This CDR3 is CASSVLQGNQPQHF. DNA for the CDR3: TGTGCCAGTAGTGTCTTACAGGGTAATCAGCCCCAGCATTTT.

The chain links TRBV28 to TRBJ2-2; 7 nucleotides match TRBD1. Germline lookup yields CDR1 MDHEN and CDR2 SYDVKM. The ends lost 3 bases at V and 7 bases at J; junction bases unmatched: 5. The CDR3 is 14 amino acids. The CDR3 nucleotides are TGTGCCAGCAGTTTCACAGGGGTCGGCGGGGAGCTGTTTTTT. It translates to CASSFTGVGGELFF.

Comment on this clone: The conserved phenylalanine or tryptophan normally closing the CDR3 is absent here, so this likely arose from a read error. The limits of the CDR3 on the DNA are not certain, so only TCRdb's listed CDR3 is given. This chain joins TRBV28 and TRBJ1-2; TRBD1 is taken as the D call from the table, unchecked against the DNA. The germline gives CDR1 MDHEN, CDR2 SYDVKM. The CDR3 is 12 amino acids long, termini counted. CDR3 loop: CASRLAGGTLST.

The chain combines TRBV29-1 with TRBJ2-1; D might be TRBD2 (5 bases). The CDR3 contains 14 residues. Trimming stripped 4 bases from V and 5 bases from J, with 15 bases between. Germline CDR1 and CDR2: SQVTM and ANQGSEA. CDR3 nucleotides: TGCAGCGTTGGCGGGCGGCGGGCCCACAATGAGCAGTTCTTC. It yields the protein CSVGGRRAHNEQFF.